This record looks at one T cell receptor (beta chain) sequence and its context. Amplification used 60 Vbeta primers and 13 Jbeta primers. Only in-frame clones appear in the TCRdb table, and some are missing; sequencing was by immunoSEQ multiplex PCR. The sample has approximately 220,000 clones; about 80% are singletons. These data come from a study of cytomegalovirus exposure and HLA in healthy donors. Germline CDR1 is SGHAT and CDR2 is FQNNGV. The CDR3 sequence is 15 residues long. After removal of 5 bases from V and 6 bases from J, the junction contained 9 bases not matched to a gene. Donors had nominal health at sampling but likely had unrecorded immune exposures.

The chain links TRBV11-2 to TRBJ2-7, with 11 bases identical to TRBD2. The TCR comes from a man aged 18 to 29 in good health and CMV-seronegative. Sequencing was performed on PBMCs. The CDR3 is CASSPGTSGLAEQYF. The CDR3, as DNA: TGTGCCAGCAGCCCCGGGACTAGCGGCTTGGCCGAGCAGTACTTC.